These T cell receptor beta chains were read from a single sample in a study of blood T cell repertoires in COVID-19. The protocol was immunoSEQ multiplex PCR, while the TCRdb copy is restricted to in-frame clones and leaves out a portion. Of approximately 27,000 clones in the sample, 89% were seen once. Sample: peripheral blood. All receptors derive from a human donor with acute or convalescent COVID-19. The donor label of this sample is uncertain. CDR3s leave out the opening cysteine and the closing phenylalanine or tryptophan. Clone size appears in some rows only: once, few, many, or a class for an expanded clone.

j_gene | v_gene | abundance | CDR3aa
TRBJ2-7 | TRBV10-1 | . | ASSETSYEQY
TRBJ2-2 | TRBV18 | . | ASSMEGQITISTGELF
TRBJ2-7 | TRBV29-1 | . | SVLGGGTGSYEQY
TRBJ1-1 | TRBV6-6 | . | ASSPPTGTEAF
TRBJ1-2 | TRBV10-2 | . | ASSEGSGAGYT
TRBJ2-5 | TRBV30 | . | AWSVLMAGWARETQY
TRBJ1-5 | TRBV19 | few | ASSTTGTGGFGNQPQH
TRBJ2-4 | TRBV28 | . | ASSPPGLAGVGWKNIQY
TRBJ1-2 | TRBV27 | . | ASSLLTRTGANYGYT
TRBJ2-1 | TRBV4-3 | . | ASSQAPMLAGGSYNEQF
TRBJ2-7 | TRBV5-1 | once | ASSPRQGSSYEQY
TRBJ2-2 | TRBV27 | . | ALKDRVTGELF
TRBJ2-1 | TRBV19 | . | ASSMAGLAFEQF
TRBJ2-7 | TRBV19 | . | ASTQGLFNSYEQY
TRBJ2-7 | TRBV5-4 | . | ASSAGHGGATSSSYEQY
TRBJ1-3 | TRBV5-4 | . | ASSTGAGNTIY
TRBJ1-6 | TRBV4-1 | . | ASSQDPGITPLH
TRBJ2-1 | TRBV3-1/TRBV3-2 | . | ASSRGTGSYNEQF
TRBJ2-3 | TRBV7-9 | . | ASSDGLAGDTDTQY
TRBJ2-2 | TRBV5-4 | . | ASSRRNSDANTGELF
TRBJ2-7 | TRBV6-6 | . | ASSYSKGADEQY